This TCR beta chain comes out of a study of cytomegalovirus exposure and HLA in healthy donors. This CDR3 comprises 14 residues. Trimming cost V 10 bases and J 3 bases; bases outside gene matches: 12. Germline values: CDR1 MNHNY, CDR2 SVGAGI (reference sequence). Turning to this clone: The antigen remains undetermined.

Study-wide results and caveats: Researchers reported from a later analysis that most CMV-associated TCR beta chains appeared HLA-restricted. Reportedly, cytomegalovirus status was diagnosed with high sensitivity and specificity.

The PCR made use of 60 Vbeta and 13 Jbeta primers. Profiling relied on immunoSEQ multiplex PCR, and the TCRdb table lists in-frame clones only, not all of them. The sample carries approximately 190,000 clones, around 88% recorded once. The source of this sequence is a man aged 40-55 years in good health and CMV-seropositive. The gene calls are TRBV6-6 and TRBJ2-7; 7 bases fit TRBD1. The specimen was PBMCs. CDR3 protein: CATRPGTVLYEQYF. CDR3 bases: TGTGCCACCCGCCCGGGGACAGTCCTCTACGAGCAGTACTTC.